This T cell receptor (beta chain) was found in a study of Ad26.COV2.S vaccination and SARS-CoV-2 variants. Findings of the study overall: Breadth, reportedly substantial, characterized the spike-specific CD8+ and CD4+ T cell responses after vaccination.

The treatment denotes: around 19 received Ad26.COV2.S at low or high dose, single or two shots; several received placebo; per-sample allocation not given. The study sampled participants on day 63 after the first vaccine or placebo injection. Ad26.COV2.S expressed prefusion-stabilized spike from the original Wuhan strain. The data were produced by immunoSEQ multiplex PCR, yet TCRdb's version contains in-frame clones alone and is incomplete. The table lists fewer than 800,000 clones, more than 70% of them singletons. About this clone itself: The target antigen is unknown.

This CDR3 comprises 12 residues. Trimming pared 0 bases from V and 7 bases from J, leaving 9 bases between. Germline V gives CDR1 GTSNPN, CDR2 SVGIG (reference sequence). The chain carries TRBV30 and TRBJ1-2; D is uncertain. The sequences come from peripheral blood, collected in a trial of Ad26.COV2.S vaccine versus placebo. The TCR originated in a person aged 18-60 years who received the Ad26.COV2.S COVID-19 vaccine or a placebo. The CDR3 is CAWSVQFGGYTF. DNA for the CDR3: TGTGCCTGGAGTGTACAGTTCGGTGGCTACACCTTC.